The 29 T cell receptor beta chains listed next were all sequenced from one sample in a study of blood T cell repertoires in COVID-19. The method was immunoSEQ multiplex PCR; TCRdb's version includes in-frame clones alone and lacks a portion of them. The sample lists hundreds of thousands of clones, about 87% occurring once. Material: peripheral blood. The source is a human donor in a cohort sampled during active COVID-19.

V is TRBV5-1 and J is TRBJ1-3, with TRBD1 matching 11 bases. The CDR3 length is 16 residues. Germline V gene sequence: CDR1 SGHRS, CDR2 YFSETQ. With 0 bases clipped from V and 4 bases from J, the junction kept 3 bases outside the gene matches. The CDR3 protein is CASSLEGQGGGNTIYF. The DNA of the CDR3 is TGCGCCAGCAGCTTGGAGGGACAGGGGGGAGGAAACACCATATATTTT.

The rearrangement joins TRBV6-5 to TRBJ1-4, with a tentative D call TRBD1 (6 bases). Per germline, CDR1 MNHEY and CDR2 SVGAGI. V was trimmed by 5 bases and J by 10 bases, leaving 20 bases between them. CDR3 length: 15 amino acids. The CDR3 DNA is TGTGCCAGCAGTATTAACAGGGAAAGTAGGGGAAAACTGTTTTTT. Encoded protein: CASSINRESRGKLFF.

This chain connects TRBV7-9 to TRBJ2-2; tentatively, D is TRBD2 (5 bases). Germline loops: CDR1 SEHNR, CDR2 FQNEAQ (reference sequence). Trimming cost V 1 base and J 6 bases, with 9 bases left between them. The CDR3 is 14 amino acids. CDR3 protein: CASSLVPSPGELFF. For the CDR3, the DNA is TGTGCCAGCAGCTTAGTTCCTAGCCCCGGGGAGCTGTTTTTT.

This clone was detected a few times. This chain's CDR3 is CASSLDLPTSGGGNEQFF. The CDR3 bases are TGTGCCAGCAGCTTAGACCTACCGACTAGCGGGGGGGGCAATGAGCAGTTCTTC. The chain carries TRBV11-3 and TRBJ2-1; TRBD2 matches at 14 bases. Germline V gene data show CDR1 as SGHNT and CDR2 as YENEEA. J lost 6 bases, V lost 0 bases, and 7 bases had no gene match. The CDR3 totals 18 residues.

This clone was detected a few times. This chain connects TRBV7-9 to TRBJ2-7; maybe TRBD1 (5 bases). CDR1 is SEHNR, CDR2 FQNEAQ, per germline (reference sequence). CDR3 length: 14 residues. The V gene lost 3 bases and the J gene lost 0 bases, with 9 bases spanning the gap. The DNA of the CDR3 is TGTGCCAGCAGCTTCGACAGAGACTCCTACGAGCAGTACTTC. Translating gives CASSFDRDSYEQYF.

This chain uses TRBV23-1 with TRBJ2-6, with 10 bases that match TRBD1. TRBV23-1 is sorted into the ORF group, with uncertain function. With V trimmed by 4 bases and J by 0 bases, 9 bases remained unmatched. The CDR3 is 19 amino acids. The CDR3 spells CASSPPGQGSPSGANVLTF. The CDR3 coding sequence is TGCGCCAGCAGTCCTCCGGGACAGGGGTCCCCCTCTGGGGCCAACGTCCTGACTTTC.

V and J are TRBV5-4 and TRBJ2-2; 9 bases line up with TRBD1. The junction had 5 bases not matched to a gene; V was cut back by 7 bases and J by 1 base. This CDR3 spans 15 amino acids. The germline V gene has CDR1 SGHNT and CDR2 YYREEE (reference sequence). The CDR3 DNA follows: TGTGCCAGCCGGCCGGGACAGGGGAACACCGGGGAGCTGTTTTTT. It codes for CASRPGQGNTGELFF.

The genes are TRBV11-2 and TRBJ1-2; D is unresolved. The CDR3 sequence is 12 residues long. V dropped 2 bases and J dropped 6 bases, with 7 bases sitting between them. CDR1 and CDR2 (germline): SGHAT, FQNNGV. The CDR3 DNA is TGTGCCAGCAGCTTAAGTCGGGATGGCTACACCTTC. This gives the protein CASSLSRDGYTF. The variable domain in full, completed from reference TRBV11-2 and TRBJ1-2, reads EAGVAQSPRYKIIEKRQSVAFWCNPISGHATLYWYQQILGQGPKLLIQFQNNGVVDDSQLPKDRFSAERLKGVDSTLKIQPAKLEDSAVYLCASSLSRDGYTFGSGTRLTVV.

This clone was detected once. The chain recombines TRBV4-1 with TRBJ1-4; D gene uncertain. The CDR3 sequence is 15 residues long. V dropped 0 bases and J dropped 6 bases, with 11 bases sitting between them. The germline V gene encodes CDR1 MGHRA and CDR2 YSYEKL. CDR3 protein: CASSQDSSVDEKLFF. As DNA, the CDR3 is TGCGCCAGCAGCCAAGATAGCTCGGTTGATGAAAAACTGTTTTTT.

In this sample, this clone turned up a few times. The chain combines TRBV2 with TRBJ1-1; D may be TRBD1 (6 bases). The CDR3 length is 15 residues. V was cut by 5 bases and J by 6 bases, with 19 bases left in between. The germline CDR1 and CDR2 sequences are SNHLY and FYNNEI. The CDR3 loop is CASSQLVAGGPEAFF. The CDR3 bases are TGTGCCAGCAGTCAATTAGTCGCGGGGGGCCCTGAAGCTTTCTTT.

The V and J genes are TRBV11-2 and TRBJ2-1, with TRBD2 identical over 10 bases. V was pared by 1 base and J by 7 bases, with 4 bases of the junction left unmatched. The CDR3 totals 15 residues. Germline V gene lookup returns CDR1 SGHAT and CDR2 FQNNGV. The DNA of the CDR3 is TGTGCCAGCAGCTTAGCTCTAGCGGGGGAGAATGAGCAGTTCTTC. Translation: CASSLALAGENEQFF.

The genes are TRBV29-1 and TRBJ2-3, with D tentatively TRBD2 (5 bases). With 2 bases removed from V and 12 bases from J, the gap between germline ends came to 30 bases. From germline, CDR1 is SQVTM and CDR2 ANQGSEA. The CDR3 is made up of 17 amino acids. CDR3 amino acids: CSVELWSGLGNSADQYF. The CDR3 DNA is TGCAGCGTTGAACTCTGGAGCGGCCTTGGGAATTCCGCGGATCAGTATTTT.

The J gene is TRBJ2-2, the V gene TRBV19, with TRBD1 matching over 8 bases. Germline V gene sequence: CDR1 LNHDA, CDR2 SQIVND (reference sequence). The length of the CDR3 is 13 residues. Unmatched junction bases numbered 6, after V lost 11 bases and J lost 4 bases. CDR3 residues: CAYRDRSTGELFF. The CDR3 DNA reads TGTGCCTACCGGGACAGGAGCACCGGGGAGCTGTTTTTT.

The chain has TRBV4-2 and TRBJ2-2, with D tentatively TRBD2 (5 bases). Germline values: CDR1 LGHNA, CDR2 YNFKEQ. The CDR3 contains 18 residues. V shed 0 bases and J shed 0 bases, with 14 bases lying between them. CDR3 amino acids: CASSQDVDAGSNTGELFF. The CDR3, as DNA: TGTGCCAGCAGCCAAGATGTTGACGCGGGCTCGAACACCGGGGAGCTGTTTTTT.

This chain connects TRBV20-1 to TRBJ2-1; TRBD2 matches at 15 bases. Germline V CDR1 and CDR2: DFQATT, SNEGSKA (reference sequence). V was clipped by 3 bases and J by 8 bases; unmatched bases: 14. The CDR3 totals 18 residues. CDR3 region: CSASGTRTSGGGDDEQFF. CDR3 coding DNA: TGCAGTGCTAGTGGGACCCGGACTAGCGGGGGGGGTGACGATGAGCAGTTCTTC.

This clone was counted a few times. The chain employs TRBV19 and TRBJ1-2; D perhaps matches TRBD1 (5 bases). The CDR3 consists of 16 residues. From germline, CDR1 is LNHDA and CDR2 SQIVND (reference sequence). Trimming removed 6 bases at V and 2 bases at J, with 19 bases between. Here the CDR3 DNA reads TGTGCCAGTAGCACACGGGGGAGTGACGGAAACTATGGCTACACCTTC. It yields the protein CASSTRGSDGNYGYTF.

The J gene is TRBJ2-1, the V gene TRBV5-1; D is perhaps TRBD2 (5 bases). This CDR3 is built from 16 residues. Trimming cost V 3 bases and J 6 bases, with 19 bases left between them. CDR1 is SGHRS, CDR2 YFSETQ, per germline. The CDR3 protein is CASSSNLEAPGNEQFF. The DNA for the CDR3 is TGCGCCAGCAGCTCCAACCTGGAGGCGCCGGGCAATGAGCAGTTCTTC.

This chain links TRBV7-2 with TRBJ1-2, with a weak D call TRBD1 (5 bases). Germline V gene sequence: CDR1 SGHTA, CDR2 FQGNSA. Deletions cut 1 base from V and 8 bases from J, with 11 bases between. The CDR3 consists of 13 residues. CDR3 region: CASSLDGRGGYTF. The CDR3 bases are TGTGCCAGCAGCTTAGATGGGAGGGGAGGCTACACCTTC.

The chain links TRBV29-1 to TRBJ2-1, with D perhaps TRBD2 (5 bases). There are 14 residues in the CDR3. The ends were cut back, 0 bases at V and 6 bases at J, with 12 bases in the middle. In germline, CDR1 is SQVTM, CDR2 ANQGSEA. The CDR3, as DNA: TGCAGCGTTGAAGATATATCGGGGAGCAATGAGCAGTTCTTC. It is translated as CSVEDISGSNEQFF.

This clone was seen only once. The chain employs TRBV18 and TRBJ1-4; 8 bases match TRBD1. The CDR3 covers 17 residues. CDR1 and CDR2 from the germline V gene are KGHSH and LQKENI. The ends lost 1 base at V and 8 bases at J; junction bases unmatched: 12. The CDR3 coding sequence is TGTGCCAGCTCACCACAACCCAGTGGGACAGGAGGGGAAAAACTGTTTTTT. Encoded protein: CASSPQPSGTGGEKLFF.

As DNA, the CDR3 is TGTGCCAGTAGTTATCTGGGCGGCCAGAGGGGCAATCAGCCCCAGCATTTT. This encodes CASSYLGGQRGNQPQHF. The V and J genes are TRBV19 and TRBJ1-5, with D unclear. Germline V gene sequence: CDR1 LNHDA, CDR2 SQIVND (reference sequence). The CDR3 is 17 residues long. Trimming took off 5 bases at V and 2 bases at J, with 19 bases between the two ends.

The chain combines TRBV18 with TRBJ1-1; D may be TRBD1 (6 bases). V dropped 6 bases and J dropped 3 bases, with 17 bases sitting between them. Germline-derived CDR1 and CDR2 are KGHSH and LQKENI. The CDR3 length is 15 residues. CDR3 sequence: CASSAGGARDTEAFF. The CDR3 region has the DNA TGTGCCAGCTCCGCGGGGGGCGCACGGGACACTGAAGCTTTCTTT.

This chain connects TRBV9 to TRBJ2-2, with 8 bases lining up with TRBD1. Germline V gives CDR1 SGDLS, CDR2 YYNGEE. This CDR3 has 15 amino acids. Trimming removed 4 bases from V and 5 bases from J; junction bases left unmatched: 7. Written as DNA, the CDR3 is TGTGCCAGCAGCTTCGGGACAGGAGAAACCGGGGAGCTGTTTTTT. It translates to CASSFGTGETGELFF.

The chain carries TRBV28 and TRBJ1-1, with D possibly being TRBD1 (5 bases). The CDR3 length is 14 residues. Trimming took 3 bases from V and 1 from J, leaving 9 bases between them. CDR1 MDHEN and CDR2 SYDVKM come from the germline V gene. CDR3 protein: CASSFQGTNTEAFF. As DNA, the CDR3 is TGTGCCAGCAGTTTTCAGGGTACGAACACTGAAGCTTTCTTT.

The CDR3, as DNA: TGTGCCAGCAGTGAAGAGGGGGGGCTCATCTACGAGCAGTACTTC. Its translation: CASSEEGGLIYEQYF. The J gene is TRBJ2-7, the V gene TRBV2, with a possible D match to TRBD2 (7 bases). CDR1 and CDR2 (germline): SNHLY, FYNNEI. The CDR3 has 15 residues. Trimming took off 1 base at V and 3 bases at J, with 13 bases between the two ends.

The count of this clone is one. This chain's CDR3 is CASSPGLASAQYF. The CDR3, as DNA: TGTGCCAGCAGCCCCGGACTAGCTTCAGCCCAGTACTTC. V is TRBV12-3 or TRBV12-4 and J is TRBJ2-5, with 8 positions matching TRBD2. With 6 bases clipped from V and 9 bases from J, the junction kept 9 bases outside the gene matches. The CDR3 length is 13 residues.

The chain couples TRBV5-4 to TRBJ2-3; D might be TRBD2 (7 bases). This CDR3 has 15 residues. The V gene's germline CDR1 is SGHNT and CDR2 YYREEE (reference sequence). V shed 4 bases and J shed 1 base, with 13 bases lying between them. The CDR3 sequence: CASSPGGGGTDTQYF. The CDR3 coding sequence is TGTGCCAGCAGCCCGGGGGGCGGGGGCACAGATACGCAGTATTTT.

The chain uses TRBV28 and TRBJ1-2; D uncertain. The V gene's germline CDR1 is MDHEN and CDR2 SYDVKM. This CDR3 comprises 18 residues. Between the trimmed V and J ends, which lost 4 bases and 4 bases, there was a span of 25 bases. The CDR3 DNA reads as TGTGCCAGCAGTTCAGGCTATCTGTCGGGGAGACAAATCTATGGCTACACCTTC. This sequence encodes CASSSGYLSGRQIYGYTF.

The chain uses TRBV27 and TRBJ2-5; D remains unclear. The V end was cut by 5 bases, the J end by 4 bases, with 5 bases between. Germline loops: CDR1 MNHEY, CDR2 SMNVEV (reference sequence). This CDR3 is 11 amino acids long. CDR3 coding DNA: TGTGCCAGCAGTATCGGAGAGACCCAGTACTTC. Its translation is CASSIGETQYF.